This T cell receptor (beta chain) stems from a study of cytomegalovirus exposure and HLA in healthy donors. The wider study: HLA-typed donors contributed approximately 92 million unique TCRs, which were held in an early data release. Findings and limits, study-wide: Immune exposure information available was restricted to CMV serostatus. Researchers reportedly found TCR beta sequences accurately predicted most subjects' HLA-A and HLA-B alleles.

CDR1 and CDR2 (germline): SGHRS, YFSETQ. This CDR3 has 14 amino acids. Between the trimmed V and J ends, which lost 0 bases and 1 base, there was a span of 8 bases. In the case of this clone: What it binds is not known.

The PCR had 60 Vbeta and 13 Jbeta primers. The data were produced by immunoSEQ multiplex PCR, yet TCRdb's version contains in-frame clones alone and is incomplete. The table has some 120,000 clones, approximately 78% seen once. Material for sequencing was PBMCs. This sequence was found in a woman between 40 and 50 years old in good health and CMV-seropositive. The V and J genes are TRBV5-1 and TRBJ2-7; D gene uncertain. CDR3 region: CASSLDIRSYEQYF. The DNA for the CDR3 is TGCGCCAGCAGCTTGGATATCAGATCCTACGAGCAGTACTTC.